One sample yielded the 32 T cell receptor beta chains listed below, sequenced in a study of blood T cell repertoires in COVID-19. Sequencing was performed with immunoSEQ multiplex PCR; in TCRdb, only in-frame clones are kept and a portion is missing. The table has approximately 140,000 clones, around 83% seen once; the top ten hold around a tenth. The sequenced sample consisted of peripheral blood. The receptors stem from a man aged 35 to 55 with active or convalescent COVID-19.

CDR3 amino acids: CASRREVGGGYTF. CDR3 nucleotide sequence: TGTGCCAGCAGACGGGAGGTGGGGGGAGGCTACACCTTC. The chain joins TRBV6-5 to TRBJ1-2; D possibly corresponds to TRBD1 (5 bases). The CDR3 length is 13 residues. V shed 6 bases and J shed 8 bases, with 16 bases lying between them. Germline-derived CDR1 and CDR2 are MNHEY and SVGAGI.

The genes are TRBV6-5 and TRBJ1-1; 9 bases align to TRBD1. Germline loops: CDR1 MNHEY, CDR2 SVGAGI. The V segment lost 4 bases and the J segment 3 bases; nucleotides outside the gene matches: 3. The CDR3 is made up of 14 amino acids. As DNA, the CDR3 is TGTGCCAGCAGTTCCCGGGACAGGGACACTGAAGCTTTCTTT. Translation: CASSSRDRDTEAFF.

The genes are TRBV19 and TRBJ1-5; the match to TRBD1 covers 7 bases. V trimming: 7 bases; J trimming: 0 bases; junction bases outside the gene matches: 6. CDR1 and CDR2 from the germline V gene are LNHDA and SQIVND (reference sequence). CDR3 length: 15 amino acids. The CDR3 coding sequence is TGTGCCAGTACCACGGGGACAGTTAGCAATCAGCCCCAGCATTTT. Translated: CASTTGTVSNQPQHF.

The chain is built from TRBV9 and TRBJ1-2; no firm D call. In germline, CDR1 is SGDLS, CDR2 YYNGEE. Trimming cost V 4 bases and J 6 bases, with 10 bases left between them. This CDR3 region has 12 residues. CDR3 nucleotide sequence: TGTGCCAGCAGCCCTACTATGGATGGCTACACCTTC. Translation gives CASSPTMDGYTF.

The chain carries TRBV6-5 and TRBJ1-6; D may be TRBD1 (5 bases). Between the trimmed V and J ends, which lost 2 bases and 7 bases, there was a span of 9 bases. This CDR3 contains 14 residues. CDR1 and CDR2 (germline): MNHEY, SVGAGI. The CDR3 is CASSYERGNSPLHF. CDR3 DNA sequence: TGTGCCAGCAGTTACGAAAGGGGCAATTCACCCCTCCACTTT.

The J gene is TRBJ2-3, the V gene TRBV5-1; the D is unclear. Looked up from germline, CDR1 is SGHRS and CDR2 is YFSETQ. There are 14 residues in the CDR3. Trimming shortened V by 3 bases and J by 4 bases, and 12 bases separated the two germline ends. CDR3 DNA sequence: TGCGCCAGCAGCTCGGTAACGGTCGCAGATACGCAGTATTTT. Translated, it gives CASSSVTVADTQYF.

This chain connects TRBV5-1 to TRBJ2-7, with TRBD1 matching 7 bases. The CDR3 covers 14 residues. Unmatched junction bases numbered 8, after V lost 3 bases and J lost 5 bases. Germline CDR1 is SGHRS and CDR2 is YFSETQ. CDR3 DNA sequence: TGCGCCAGCAGCTACGGACAGGAGATTAACGAGCAGTACTTC. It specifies CASSYGQEINEQYF.

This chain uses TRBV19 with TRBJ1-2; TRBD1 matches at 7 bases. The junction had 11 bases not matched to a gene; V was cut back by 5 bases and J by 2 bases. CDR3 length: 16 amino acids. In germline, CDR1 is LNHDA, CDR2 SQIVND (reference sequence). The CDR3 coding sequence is TGTGCCAGTAGTCCTTGGACAGGCGTATCGAACTATGGCTACACCTTC. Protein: CASSPWTGVSNYGYTF.

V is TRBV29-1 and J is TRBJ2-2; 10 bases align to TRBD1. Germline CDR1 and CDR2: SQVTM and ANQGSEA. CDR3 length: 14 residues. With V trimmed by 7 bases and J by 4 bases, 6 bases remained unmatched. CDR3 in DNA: TGCAGCGGCTGGACAGGGGGGCGCACCGGGGAGCTGTTTTTT. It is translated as CSGWTGGRTGELFF.

CDR3 coding DNA: TGTGCCAGCAGTTTCGGGATAAATAGCGGGGGGTTTCGAAATGAGCAGTTCTTC. Translated, it gives CASSFGINSGGFRNEQFF. The chain is built from TRBV27 and TRBJ2-1; 10 positions match TRBD2. Germline V gene sequence: CDR1 MNHEY, CDR2 SMNVEV (reference sequence). This CDR3 comprises 18 residues. The ends lost 3 bases at V and 7 bases at J; junction bases unmatched: 15.

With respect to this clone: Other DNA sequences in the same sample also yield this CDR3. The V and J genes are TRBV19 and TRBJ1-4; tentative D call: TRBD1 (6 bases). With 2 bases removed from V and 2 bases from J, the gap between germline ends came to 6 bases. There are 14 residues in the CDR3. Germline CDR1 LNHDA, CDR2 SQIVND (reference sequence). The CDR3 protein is CASSIQGTNEKLFF. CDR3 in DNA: TGTGCCAGTAGTATACAGGGGACTAATGAAAAACTGTTTTTT.

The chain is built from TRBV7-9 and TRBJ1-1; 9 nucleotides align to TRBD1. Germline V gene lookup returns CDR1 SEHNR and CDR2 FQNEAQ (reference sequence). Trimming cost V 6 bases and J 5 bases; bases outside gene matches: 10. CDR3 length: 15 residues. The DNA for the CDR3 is TGTGCCAGCAGGTCACCCGGACAGGGGTGGACTGAAGCTTTCTTT. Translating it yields CASRSPGQGWTEAFF.

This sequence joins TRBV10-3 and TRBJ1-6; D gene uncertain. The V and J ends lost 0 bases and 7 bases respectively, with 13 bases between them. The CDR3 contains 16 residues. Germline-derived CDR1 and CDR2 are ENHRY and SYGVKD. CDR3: CAISESGGKGNSPLHF. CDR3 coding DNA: TGTGCCATCAGTGAGTCGGGAGGGAAAGGGAATTCACCCCTCCACTTT.

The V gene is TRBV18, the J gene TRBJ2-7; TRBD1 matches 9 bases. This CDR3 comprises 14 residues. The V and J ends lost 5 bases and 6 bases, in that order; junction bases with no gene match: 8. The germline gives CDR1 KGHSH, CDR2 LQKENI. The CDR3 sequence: CASSSSTGGFEQYF. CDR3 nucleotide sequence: TGTGCCAGCTCATCGTCGACAGGGGGATTCGAGCAGTACTTC.

The CDR3 loop reads CASTGDLGTEAFF. CDR3 bases: TGTGCTAGTACCGGGGACTTGGGCACTGAAGCTTTCTTT. V is TRBV12-5 and J is TRBJ1-1, with D perhaps TRBD1 (5 bases). Germline lookup yields CDR1 LGHNT and CDR2 FRNRAP. V was cut by 8 bases and J by 4 bases, with 14 bases left in between. This CDR3 is built from 13 residues.

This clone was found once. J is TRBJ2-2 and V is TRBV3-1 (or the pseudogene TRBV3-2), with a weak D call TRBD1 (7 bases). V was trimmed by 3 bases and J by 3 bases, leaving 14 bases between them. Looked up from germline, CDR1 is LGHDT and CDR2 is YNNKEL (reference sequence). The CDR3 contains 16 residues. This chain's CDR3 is CASSHGGGRDTGELFF. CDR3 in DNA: TGTGCCAGCAGCCATGGAGGGGGCAGGGACACCGGGGAGCTGTTTTTT.

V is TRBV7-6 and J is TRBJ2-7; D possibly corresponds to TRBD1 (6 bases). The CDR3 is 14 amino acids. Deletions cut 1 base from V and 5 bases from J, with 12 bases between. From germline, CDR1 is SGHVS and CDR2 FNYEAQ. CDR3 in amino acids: CASSLVVTGNEQYF. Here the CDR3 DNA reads TGTGCCAGCAGCTTAGTGGTGACAGGAAACGAGCAGTACTTC.

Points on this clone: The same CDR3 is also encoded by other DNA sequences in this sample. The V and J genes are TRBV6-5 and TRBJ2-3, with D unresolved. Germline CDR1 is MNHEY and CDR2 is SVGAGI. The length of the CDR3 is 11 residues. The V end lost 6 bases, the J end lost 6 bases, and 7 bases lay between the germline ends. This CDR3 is CASRSRDTQYF. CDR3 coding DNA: TGTGCCAGCAGGTCCAGGGATACGCAGTATTTT.

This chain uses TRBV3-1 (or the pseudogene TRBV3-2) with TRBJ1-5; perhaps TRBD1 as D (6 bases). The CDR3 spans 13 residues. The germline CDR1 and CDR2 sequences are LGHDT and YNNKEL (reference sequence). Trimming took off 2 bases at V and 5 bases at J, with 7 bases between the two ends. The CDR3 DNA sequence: TGTGCCAGCAGCCAATGGACAGATCAGCCCCAGCATTTT. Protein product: CASSQWTDQPQHF.

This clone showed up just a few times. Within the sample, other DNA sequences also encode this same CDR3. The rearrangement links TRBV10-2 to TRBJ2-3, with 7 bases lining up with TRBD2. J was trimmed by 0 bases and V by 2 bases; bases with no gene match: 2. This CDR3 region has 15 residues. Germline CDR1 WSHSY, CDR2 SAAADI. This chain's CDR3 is CASSEAGDSTDTQYF. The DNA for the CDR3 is TGCGCCAGCAGTGAGGCGGGGGATAGCACAGATACGCAGTATTTT.

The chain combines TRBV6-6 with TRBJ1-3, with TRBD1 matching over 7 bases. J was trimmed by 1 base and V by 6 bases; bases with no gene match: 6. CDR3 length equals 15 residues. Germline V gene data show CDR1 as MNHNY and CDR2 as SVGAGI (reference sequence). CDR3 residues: CASRQQGTSGNTIYF. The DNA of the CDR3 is TGTGCCAGCAGGCAACAGGGGACATCTGGAAACACCATATATTTT.

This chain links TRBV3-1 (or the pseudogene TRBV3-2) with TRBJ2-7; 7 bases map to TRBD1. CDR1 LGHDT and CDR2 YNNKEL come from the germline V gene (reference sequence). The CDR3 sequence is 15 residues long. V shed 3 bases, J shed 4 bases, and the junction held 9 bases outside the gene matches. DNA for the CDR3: TGTGCCAGCAGCCAGGCTTGGGACAGTTGGTACGAGCAGTACTTC. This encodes CASSQAWDSWYEQYF.

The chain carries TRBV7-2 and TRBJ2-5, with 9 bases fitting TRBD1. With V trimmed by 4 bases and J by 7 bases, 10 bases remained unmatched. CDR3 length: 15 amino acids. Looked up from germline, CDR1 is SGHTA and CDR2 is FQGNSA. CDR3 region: CASSYSGQGFVTQYF. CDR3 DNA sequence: TGTGCCAGCAGCTATAGCGGACAGGGGTTCGTGACCCAGTACTTC.

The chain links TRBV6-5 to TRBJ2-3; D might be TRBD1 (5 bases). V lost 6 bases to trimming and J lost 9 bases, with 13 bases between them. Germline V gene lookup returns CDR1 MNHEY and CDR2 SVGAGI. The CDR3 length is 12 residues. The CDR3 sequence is CASSPRRETQYF. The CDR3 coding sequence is TGTGCCAGCAGCCCCCGCAGGGAAACGCAGTATTTT.

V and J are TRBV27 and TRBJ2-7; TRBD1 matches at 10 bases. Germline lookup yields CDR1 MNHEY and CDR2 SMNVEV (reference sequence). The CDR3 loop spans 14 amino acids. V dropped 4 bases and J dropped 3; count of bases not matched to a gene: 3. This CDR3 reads CASSSRDRGYEQYF. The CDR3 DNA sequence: TGTGCCAGCAGTTCCCGGGACAGGGGCTACGAGCAGTACTTC.

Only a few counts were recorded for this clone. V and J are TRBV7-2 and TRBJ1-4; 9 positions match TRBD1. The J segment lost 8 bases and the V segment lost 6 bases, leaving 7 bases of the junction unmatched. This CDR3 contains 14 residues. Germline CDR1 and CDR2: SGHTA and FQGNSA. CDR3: CASRGGTGTEKLFF. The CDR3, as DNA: TGTGCCAGCAGGGGGGGGACAGGGACCGAAAAACTGTTTTTT.

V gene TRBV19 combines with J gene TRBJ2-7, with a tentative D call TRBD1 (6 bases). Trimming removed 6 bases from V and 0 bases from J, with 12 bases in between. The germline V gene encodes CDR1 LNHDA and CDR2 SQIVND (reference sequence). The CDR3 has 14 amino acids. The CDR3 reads CASRTGTHSYEQYF. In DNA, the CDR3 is TGTGCCAGTAGGACCGGGACACACTCCTACGAGCAGTACTTC.

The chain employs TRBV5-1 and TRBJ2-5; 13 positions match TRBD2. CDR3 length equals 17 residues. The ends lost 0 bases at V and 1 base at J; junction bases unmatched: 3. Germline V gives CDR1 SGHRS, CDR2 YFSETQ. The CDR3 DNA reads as TGCGCCAGCAGCTTGGTTGGACTAGCGGGGGCCCAAGAGACCCAGTACTTC. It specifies CASSLVGLAGAQETQYF.

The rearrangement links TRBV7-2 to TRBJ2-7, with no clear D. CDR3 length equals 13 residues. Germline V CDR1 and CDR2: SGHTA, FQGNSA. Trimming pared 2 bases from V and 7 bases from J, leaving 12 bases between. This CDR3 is CASSLHLSWEQYF. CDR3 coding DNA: TGTGCCAGCAGCTTACACTTATCCTGGGAGCAGTACTTC.

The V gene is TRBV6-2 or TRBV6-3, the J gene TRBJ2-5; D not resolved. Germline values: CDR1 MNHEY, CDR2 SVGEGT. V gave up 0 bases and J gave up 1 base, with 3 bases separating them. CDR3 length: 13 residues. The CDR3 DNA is TGTGCCAGCAGTTACTCTCTCCAAGAGACCCAGTACTTC. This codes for CASSYSLQETQYF.

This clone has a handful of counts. As DNA, the CDR3 is TGTGCCAGAACTGGAGGCGAAGCAGAGACTAGCGGGGGGGCAAAGACCCAGTACTTC. The encoded protein is CARTGGEAETSGGAKTQYF. The V and J genes are TRBV2 and TRBJ2-5; 14 nucleotides agree with TRBD2. Germline CDR1 and CDR2: SNHLY and FYNNEI. Trimming cost V 9 bases and J 6 bases; bases outside gene matches: 21. The CDR3 sequence is 19 residues long.

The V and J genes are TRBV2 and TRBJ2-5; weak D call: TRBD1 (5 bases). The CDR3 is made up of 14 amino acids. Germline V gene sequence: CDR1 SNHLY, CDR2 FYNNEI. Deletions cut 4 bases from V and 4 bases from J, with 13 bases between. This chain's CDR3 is CASSVSGFGETQYF. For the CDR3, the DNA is TGTGCCAGCAGTGTGTCAGGGTTCGGAGAGACCCAGTACTTC.